The 24 T cell receptor beta chains below come from one sample, sequenced in a study of blood T cell repertoires in COVID-19. Sequencing was performed with immunoSEQ multiplex PCR; in TCRdb, only in-frame clones are kept and a portion is missing. The profile shows 54,000 or so clones, roughly 82% of them singletons. Sample: peripheral blood. The receptors derive from a woman over 75 with acute or convalescent COVID-19.

The genes are TRBV6-5 and TRBJ2-1; 8 nucleotides agree with TRBD2. Looked up from germline, CDR1 is MNHEY and CDR2 is SVGAGI. V lost 6 bases and J lost 10; bases outside the gene matches: 5. The CDR3 totals 12 residues. The CDR3 DNA sequence: TGTGCCAGCAGATCGACTAGCGCCGAGCAGTTCTTC. Translation: CASRSTSAEQFF.

The rearrangement uses TRBV2 and TRBJ2-7, with a possible D match to TRBD1 (6 bases). V gave up 6 bases and J gave up 6 bases, with 9 bases separating them. Germline assignment: CDR1 SNHLY and CDR2 FYNNEI. The CDR3 length is 11 residues. The CDR3 loop reads CASSYRVEQYV. DNA of the CDR3: TGTGCCAGCAGCTACAGGGTCGAGCAGTACGTC.

The rearrangement uses TRBV9 and TRBJ2-2, with a possible D match to TRBD2 (6 bases). V shed 4 bases and J shed 4 bases, with 14 bases lying between them. This CDR3 has 15 residues. CDR1 SGDLS and CDR2 YYNGEE come from the germline V gene. DNA for the CDR3: TGTGCCAGCAGCCCTACCGGGACTCTCACCGGGGAGCTGTTTTTT. Encoded protein: CASSPTGTLTGELFF.

The V and J genes are TRBV7-8 and TRBJ2-1, with 7 bases identical to TRBD2. V was pared by 5 bases and J by 7 bases, with 11 bases of the junction left unmatched. Germline assignment: CDR1 SGHVS and CDR2 FQNEAQ. The CDR3 covers 15 residues. The CDR3 here is CASSPRLAKANEQFF. The DNA of the CDR3 is TGTGCCAGCAGCCCGAGACTAGCCAAGGCGAATGAGCAGTTCTTC.

The chain links TRBV18 to TRBJ1-2; 8 bases map to TRBD1. Looked up from germline, CDR1 is KGHSH and CDR2 is LQKENI. The CDR3 is made up of 15 amino acids. The V gene end was trimmed by 6 bases and the J gene end by 2 bases; junction bases not matched to a gene: 8. The CDR3, as DNA: TGTGCCAGCTCGACAGGGGCCAGTCAAAACTATGGCTACACCTTC. Amino acids: CASSTGASQNYGYTF.

The gene calls are TRBV4-1 and TRBJ2-1, with 9 bases fitting TRBD2. The J segment lost 4 bases and the V segment lost 1 base, leaving 5 bases of the junction unmatched. Germline V gene sequence: CDR1 MGHRA, CDR2 YSYEKL. The CDR3 is made up of 16 amino acids. This chain's CDR3 is CASSQATSGSYNEQFF. In nucleotides, the CDR3 is TGCGCCAGCAGCCAAGCTACTAGCGGGTCTTACAATGAGCAGTTCTTC.

J is TRBJ2-1 and V is TRBV4-2; the D gene is possibly TRBD2 (5 bases). V lost 1 base and J 7 bases, leaving 14 bases between the germline ends. The germline V gene has CDR1 LGHNA and CDR2 YNFKEQ. The CDR3 is 15 residues long. The DNA of the CDR3 is TGTGCCAGCAGCCAAGCGGGAACCGCCAGGAATGAGCAGTTCTTC. Amino acid sequence: CASSQAGTARNEQFF.

The chain is built from TRBV13 and TRBJ2-3, with D perhaps matching TRBD1 (6 bases). Looked up from germline, CDR1 is PRHDT and CDR2 is FYEKMQ (reference sequence). The CDR3 totals 15 residues. Trimming cost V 4 bases and J 3 bases, with 14 bases left between them. CDR3 sequence: CASSSYLRGTDTQYF. For the CDR3, the DNA is TGTGCCAGCAGCTCTTACCTTAGGGGGACAGATACGCAGTATTTT.

V usage is TRBV9 and J usage is TRBJ2-1; TRBD2 aligns across 8 bases. Germline lookup yields CDR1 SGDLS and CDR2 YYNGEE. The V and J ends lost 0 bases and 3 bases, in that order; junction bases with no gene match: 2. The CDR3 loop spans 15 amino acids. CDR3 bases: TGTGCCAGCAGCGTAGTGGGGACTAGCTACAATGAGCAGTTCTTC. Translating gives CASSVVGTSYNEQFF.

The chain is built from TRBV3-1 (or the pseudogene TRBV3-2) and TRBJ2-3, with a possible D match to TRBD2 (7 bases). Trimming pared 4 bases from V and 0 bases from J, leaving 17 bases between. This CDR3 region has 17 residues. Germline V gives CDR1 LGHDT, CDR2 YNNKEL (reference sequence). The CDR3 DNA sequence: TGTGCCAGCAGCCCCGGGGGGCTAGCGGTGAGCACAGATACGCAGTATTTT. Translating it yields CASSPGGLAVSTDTQYF.

The chain joins TRBV2 to TRBJ2-3, with 8 bases lining up with TRBD2. The CDR3 covers 13 residues. Germline V CDR1 and CDR2: SNHLY, FYNNEI. After removal of 3 bases from V and 5 bases from J, the junction contained 1 base not matched to a gene. CDR3 DNA: TGTGCCAGCAGTGAGGGACTAGAAGATACGCAGTATTTT. Translated: CASSEGLEDTQYF. Based on the CDR3 plus reference TRBV2 and TRBJ2-3, the full variable domain is EPEVTQTPSHQVTQMGQEVILRCVPISNHLYFYWYRQILGQKVEFLVSFYNNEISEKSEIFDDQFSVERPDGSNFTLKIRSTKLEDSAMYFCASSEGLEDTQYFGPGTRLTVL.

This chain uses TRBV7-9 with TRBJ1-2, with 8 bases identical to TRBD1. CDR3 length: 15 amino acids. Trimming cost V 4 bases and J 2 bases; bases outside gene matches: 6. The germline gives CDR1 SEHNR, CDR2 FQNEAQ (reference sequence). The CDR3 DNA reads TGTGCCAGCAGCTCAAGGACAGGGATAAACTATGGCTACACCTTC. Its protein product is CASSSRTGINYGYTF.

This clone showed up just once. The chain is built from TRBV21-1 and TRBJ1-6. TRBV21-1 is a pseudogene. The CDR3 covers 16 residues. The CDR3 DNA is TGTGCCAGCAGCAAACCGACCACTAGAGGCAATTCACCCCTCCACTTT. It encodes CASSKPTTRGNSPLHF.

The CDR3 sequence is CASSQAAIGSGPQHF. The CDR3 DNA reads as TGTGCCAGCAGCCAAGCCGCGATCGGGAGCGGGCCCCAGCATTTT. The chain employs TRBV3-1 (or the pseudogene TRBV3-2) and TRBJ1-5; D is unclear. CDR1 LGHDT and CDR2 YNNKEL come from the germline V gene (reference sequence). The CDR3 contains 15 residues. V lost 1 base to trimming and J lost 9 bases, with 16 bases between them.

This clone was found a few times. This chain uses TRBV12-2 with TRBJ2-7; TRBD1 reflects the table's D call only, with no check against the DNA. TRBV12-2 is described as a pseudogene. The CDR3 length is 14 residues. CDR3 DNA sequence: TGTGCAAGTCGCTTAGTCCTGGACAGCTACGAGCAGTACGTC. This encodes CASRLVLDSYEQYV.

This chain links TRBV19 with TRBJ1-2, with 10 bases aligning to TRBD1. Per the germline V gene, CDR1 is LNHDA and CDR2 is SQIVND (reference sequence). The CDR3 is 15 residues long. V lost 4 bases and J lost 2; bases outside the gene matches: 4. CDR3 sequence (DNA): TGTGCCAGTAGTACCCCGGGACAGGGGAACTATGGCTACACCTTC. Translation: CASSTPGQGNYGYTF.

The chain combines TRBV9 with TRBJ2-1; TRBD1 matches at 7 bases. With 0 bases clipped from V and 2 bases from J, the junction kept 2 bases outside the gene matches. CDR1 is SGDLS and CDR2 is YYNGEE in the germline V gene. This CDR3 spans 15 amino acids. CDR3 residues: CASSVGQGPYNEQFF. CDR3 bases: TGTGCCAGCAGCGTAGGACAGGGACCCTACAATGAGCAGTTCTTC.

The chain links TRBV10-3 to TRBJ2-1; D is possibly TRBD1 (6 bases). Trimming removed 2 bases at V and 7 bases at J, with 12 bases between. The germline V gene has CDR1 ENHRY and CDR2 SYGVKD. CDR3 length: 14 amino acids. CDR3 region: CAISEGGALNEQFF. In DNA, the CDR3 is TGTGCCATCAGTGAGGGGGGCGCCTTAAATGAGCAGTTCTTC.

The chain couples TRBV5-1 to TRBJ1-3; 10 nucleotides match TRBD1. Trimming removed 4 bases from V and 4 bases from J; junction bases left unmatched: 2. The CDR3 runs 14 residues. The germline V gene has CDR1 SGHRS and CDR2 YFSETQ. Written as DNA, the CDR3 is TGCGCCAGCAGCGGGGGACAGGGGGGAAACACCATATATTTT. Protein sequence: CASSGGQGGNTIYF.

The CDR3 sequence is CASKREGTLTEAFF. For the CDR3, the DNA is TGTGCCAGTAAACGAGAGGGGACTCTGACTGAAGCTTTCTTT. This chain joins TRBV19 and TRBJ1-1; D is possibly TRBD1 (5 bases). This CDR3 has 14 amino acids. V was cut by 7 bases and J by 5 bases, with 17 bases left in between. Germline V gene lookup returns CDR1 LNHDA and CDR2 SQIVND (reference sequence).

The V call is TRBV6-6, the J call TRBJ1-5; 7 nucleotides agree with TRBD1. Germline trimming cut 8 bases from V and 1 base from J; bases unmatched to any gene: 8. The germline gives CDR1 MNHNY, CDR2 SVGAGI (reference sequence). The CDR3 length is 15 residues. Written as DNA, the CDR3 is TGTGCCAGCTCGAGTGACAGGGCGAGCAATCAGCCCCAGCATTTT. It is translated as CASSSDRASNQPQHF.

This sequence joins TRBV2 and TRBJ1-3; 8 bases are a match to TRBD1. CDR1 is SNHLY, CDR2 FYNNEI, per germline. J gave up 0 bases and V 4 bases, and 11 bases lay outside the gene matches. This CDR3 region has 18 residues. In DNA form, the CDR3 reads TGTGCCAGCAGTGCCGGACAGGGAAGGGACAGCTCTGGAAACACCATATATTTT. Residues: CASSAGQGRDSSGNTIYF.

The chain couples TRBV4-2 to TRBJ2-5; 11 bases map to TRBD2. Germline CDR1 reads LGHNA; CDR2 reads YNFKEQ. CDR3 length: 15 residues. V was clipped by 3 bases and J by 5 bases; unmatched bases: 5. CDR3: CASSQGTSGRETQYF. The DNA for the CDR3 is TGTGCCAGCAGCCAGGGGACTAGCGGCCGGGAGACCCAGTACTTC.

The chain employs TRBV6-1 and TRBJ1-2; no clear D gene. Germline CDR1 is MNHNS and CDR2 is SASEGT. The V and J ends lost 1 base and 0 bases respectively, with 12 bases between them. This CDR3 has 16 amino acids. CDR3 sequence (DNA): TGTGCCAGCAGTGAAGGTCATGGTGGAGCTAACTATGGCTACACCTTC. Translated, it gives CASSEGHGGANYGYTF.